This T cell receptor beta chain was found in a study of regulatory T cells in long-lasting Graves disease. Germline lookup yields CDR1 SNHLY and CDR2 FYNNEI. This CDR3 comprises 12 residues. V lost 7 bases, J lost 1 base, and 7 bases lay in between. Of note for this clonotype: Its antigen is still unknown.

In building TCR beta libraries, iRepertoire HTBI primers were used together with Arm-PCR of CDR3 regions. TCRdb re-analysed the multiplex PCR reads in MiXCR, keeping a single row per CDR3 protein. Among 450,000 to 600,000 distinct CDR3 sequences listed, roughly 16% were seen once. Study observations and caveats: There were preferences for TRBV28, TRBJ1-2 and TRBJ2-5 in persistent disease. Newly diagnosed patients had higher TCR diversity than persistent Graves' patients did.

The time point: newly diagnosed GD, antithyroid drugs for less than 3 months. Making the TCR library involved RNA that had been extracted from PBMCs. The data also belong to a second study, concerning T cells in Graves' hyperthyroidism and ophthalmopathy. Turning to that study: Hyperthyroidism in the patients, aged 18 to 65, was newly diagnosed and under 2 months in duration. The HTBI primer set was used in a first-round RT-PCR of the TCR CDR3.

The V gene is TRBV2, the J gene TRBJ2-5, with D unresolved. The TCR was taken from a man aged 40-50 years with Graves disease. Sequences were derived from peripheral blood mononuclear cells (PBMCs), sampled at new diagnosis, from a patient treated with antithyroid drugs. CDR3 protein: CASKRAQETQYF. The CDR3, as DNA: TGTGCCAGCAAACGGGCCCAAGAGACCCAGTACTTC.